Below, 21 T cell receptor beta chains from the same sample are listed, as sequenced in a study of cytomegalovirus exposure and HLA in healthy donors. The PCR made use of 60 Vbeta and 13 Jbeta primers. The assay was immunoSEQ multiplex PCR, and TCRdb's table has in-frame clones only and misses some. Among 150,000 to 200,000 clones, about 10% were seen once, and the ten largest hold roughly 1.3%. Sequencing was carried out using PBMCs. The receptors were gathered from a woman in her thirties in good health and CMV-seropositive.

The rearrangement uses TRBV29-1 and TRBJ2-2; no definite D call. This CDR3 has 13 residues. Per the germline V gene, CDR1 is SQVTM and CDR2 is ANQGSEA. Trimming cost V 1 base and J 3 bases, with 6 bases left between them. CDR3 DNA: TGCAGCGTTGAAGCCGGAGACACCGGGGAGCTGTTTTTT. This translates into CSVEAGDTGELFF.

This clone was seen a few times. This sequence joins TRBV6-5 and TRBJ2-7, with 10 bases that match TRBD2. The CDR3 contains 15 residues. The germline CDR1 and CDR2 sequences are MNHEY and SVGAGI. Trimming cost V 4 bases and J 3 bases; bases outside gene matches: 6. In DNA, the CDR3 is TGTGCCAGCAGTTTTTTCTCTAGCGGGAGCTACGAGCAGTACTTC. Protein sequence: CASSFFSSGSYEQYF.

J is TRBJ2-3 and V is TRBV7-9; D is undetermined. Looked up from germline, CDR1 is SEHNR and CDR2 is FQNEAQ (reference sequence). Trimming pared 9 bases from V and 3 bases from J, leaving 10 bases between. The CDR3 is made up of 12 amino acids. In DNA, the CDR3 is TGTGCCAGTTTAGAGCTAACAGATACGCAGTATTTT. Translating it yields CASLELTDTQYF.

This clone showed up just a few times. The V and J genes are TRBV30 and TRBJ1-5, with D possibly matching TRBD1 (5 bases). CDR1 GTSNPN and CDR2 SVGIG come from the germline V gene (reference sequence). The CDR3 loop spans 13 amino acids. V was pared by 1 base and J by 2 bases, with 6 bases between. DNA for the CDR3: TGTGCCTGGAGTGGGGGGGGCAATCAGCCCCAGCATTTT. Amino acids: CAWSGGGNQPQHF.

The chain is built from TRBV2 and TRBJ2-7, with D tentatively TRBD2 (5 bases). CDR1 and CDR2 from the germline V gene are SNHLY and FYNNEI. The V end lost 4 bases, the J end lost 1 base, and 8 bases lay between the germline ends. The CDR3 contains 13 residues. The CDR3 region is CASSGVASYEQYF. CDR3 sequence (DNA): TGTGCCAGCAGTGGAGTAGCGTCCTACGAGCAGTACTTC.

The genes are TRBV11-1 and TRBJ2-1, with 7 bases identical to TRBD1. The ends lost 2 bases at V and 5 bases at J; junction bases unmatched: 9. This CDR3 is 16 amino acids long. Per germline, CDR1 SGHAT and CDR2 FQDESV (reference sequence). CDR3 in amino acids: CASSLQGELGNNEQFF. DNA for the CDR3: TGTGCCAGCAGCTTACAGGGGGAATTGGGTAACAATGAGCAGTTCTTC.

This clone was counted a few times. The J gene is TRBJ2-1, the V gene TRBV13, with 10 bases fitting TRBD2. Germline loops: CDR1 PRHDT, CDR2 FYEKMQ (reference sequence). V trimming: 1 base; J trimming: 5 bases; junction bases outside the gene matches: 11. The CDR3 length is 18 residues. The chain's CDR3 is CASSLAGTRTSGHNEQFF. The CDR3 region has the DNA TGTGCCAGCAGCTTAGCCGGAACTCGGACTAGCGGCCACAATGAGCAGTTCTTC. The full variable domain, completed using reference TRBV13 and TRBJ2-1, is AAGVIQSPRHLIKEKRETATLKCYPIPRHDTVYWYQQGPGQDPQFLISFYEKMQSDKGSIPDRFSAQQFSDYHSELNMSSLELGDSALYFCASSLAGTRTSGHNEQFFGPGTRLTVL.

The J gene is TRBJ2-7, the V gene TRBV9, with 7 bases that match TRBD2. J was trimmed by 0 bases and V by 2 bases; bases with no gene match: 8. Germline loops: CDR1 SGDLS, CDR2 YYNGEE. The CDR3 runs 16 residues. The DNA for the CDR3 is TGTGCCAGCAGCGTTTCTATCGGGAGGTCCTCCTACGAGCAGTACTTC. Residues: CASSVSIGRSSYEQYF. Based on the CDR3 plus reference TRBV9 and TRBJ2-7, the full variable domain is DSGVTQTPKHLITATGQRVTLRCSPRSGDLSVYWYQQSLDQGLQFLIQYYNGEERAKGNILERFSAQQFPDLHSELNLSSLELGDSALYFCASSVSIGRSSYEQYFGPGTRLTVT.

This clone has just a few counts. For the CDR3, the DNA is TGTGCCAGCAGTGAAGGCGGCAGTCCGAACACTGAAGCTTTCTTT. Protein product: CASSEGGSPNTEAFF. The rearrangement joins TRBV25-1 to TRBJ1-1, with unresolved D. The CDR3 length is 15 residues. CDR1 and CDR2 (germline): MGHDK, SYGVNS. V lost 2 bases and J lost 1, with 11 bases in between. Based on the CDR3 plus reference TRBV25-1 and TRBJ1-1, the full variable domain is EADIYQTPRYLVIGTGKKITLECSQTMGHDKMYWYQQDPGMELHLIHYSYGVNSTEKGDLSSESTVSRIRTEHFPLTLESARPSHTSQYLCASSEGGSPNTEAFFGQGTRLTVV.

J is TRBJ2-7 and V is TRBV7-3; 11 bases match TRBD2. The CDR3 is 14 residues long. After removal of 5 bases from V and 7 bases from J, the junction contained 7 bases not matched to a gene. Germline V CDR1 and CDR2: SGHTA, FQGTGA. The CDR3 reads CASSPLAGGREQYF. As DNA, the CDR3 is TGTGCCAGCAGCCCGCTAGCGGGAGGTCGGGAGCAGTACTTC.

This clone has just a few counts. This chain links TRBV29-1 with TRBJ2-3, with 10 bases fitting TRBD2. Unmatched junction bases numbered 4, after V lost 3 bases and J lost 4 bases. The CDR3 is 14 residues long. Germline CDR1 SQVTM, CDR2 ANQGSEA. This CDR3 reads CSVDSAGGPDTQYF. The CDR3 DNA sequence: TGCAGCGTTGACTCAGCGGGAGGGCCAGATACGCAGTATTTT.

This clone has more than one count but fewer than ten. The chain employs TRBV10-3 and TRBJ2-1; TRBD1 aligns across 8 bases. V lost 3 bases, J lost 7 bases, and 5 bases stayed unmatched. Germline assignment: CDR1 ENHRY and CDR2 SYGVKD. CDR3 length: 14 residues. The CDR3 coding sequence is TGTGCCATCAGTGATCAGGGGGCCGCGAATGAGCAGTTCTTC. This codes for CAISDQGAANEQFF.

The V call is TRBV10-3, the J call TRBJ2-5; 11 bases agree with TRBD1. The J call is in doubt because the DNA end fits TRBJ2-7 better. Germline CDR1 ENHRY, CDR2 SYGVKD. This CDR3 region has 14 residues. CDR3 region: CAITPGTGGFEQYF. The CDR3, as DNA: TGTGCCATCACCCCCGGGACAGGGGGTTTCGAGCAGTACTTC.

J is TRBJ1-2 and V is TRBV19; a possible D gene is TRBD1 (5 bases). This CDR3 is 13 amino acids long. The germline V gene has CDR1 LNHDA and CDR2 SQIVND (reference sequence). V dropped 6 bases and J dropped 5 bases, with 13 bases sitting between them. The chain's CDR3 is CASRRQTDYGYTF. For the CDR3, the DNA is TGTGCCAGTAGACGCCAGACAGATTATGGCTACACCTTC.

The sample holds a few counts of this clone. This chain connects TRBV2 to TRBJ1-2; the match to TRBD1 covers 10 bases. V dropped 6 bases and J dropped 6; count of bases not matched to a gene: 10. The germline V gene encodes CDR1 SNHLY and CDR2 FYNNEI. The CDR3 totals 15 residues. Here the CDR3 DNA reads TGTGCCAGCAGACTCCCCGGGACAGGGGTTAATGGCTACACCTTC. Translation gives CASRLPGTGVNGYTF.

This chain joins TRBV9 and TRBJ2-1; 14 bases are shared with TRBD2. Germline trimming cut 3 bases from V and 9 bases from J; bases unmatched to any gene: 8. The CDR3 contains 16 residues. CDR1 is SGDLS and CDR2 is YYNGEE in the germline V gene. This chain's CDR3 is CASSDPTSGRAGEQFF. Written as DNA, the CDR3 is TGTGCCAGCAGCGACCCGACTAGCGGGAGGGCGGGTGAGCAGTTCTTC.

V gene TRBV30 combines with J gene TRBJ2-7, with D unclear. The CDR3 loop spans 11 amino acids. Deletions cut 1 base from V and 3 bases from J, with 4 bases between. Germline values: CDR1 GTSNPN, CDR2 SVGIG (reference sequence). CDR3 in DNA: TGTGCCTGGAGTGAGCGCTACGAGCAGTACTTC. It codes for CAWSERYEQYF.

Here the CDR3 reads CASSLLAEEQFF. CDR3 sequence (DNA): TGCGCCAGCAGCTTACTAGCTGAAGAGCAGTTCTTC. The rearrangement joins TRBV5-1 to TRBJ2-1, with TRBD2 as a possible D gene (6 bases). V lost 2 bases to trimming and J lost 10 bases, with 10 bases between them. This CDR3 has 12 amino acids. Germline CDR1 reads SGHRS; CDR2 reads YFSETQ.

This clone was counted a few times. The chain couples TRBV30 to TRBJ2-1, with a possible D match to TRBD2 (6 bases). This CDR3 spans 10 amino acids. Germline CDR1 is GTSNPN and CDR2 is SVGIG (reference sequence). The ends were cut back, 5 bases at V and 15 bases at J, with 14 bases in the middle. The CDR3 DNA reads as TGTGCCTGGGCCCGGGAGTGTCTGTTCTTC. Amino acids: CAWARECLFF.

The V and J genes are TRBV9 and TRBJ2-1; possible D gene TRBD1, 6 bases. V lost 0 bases and J 0 bases, leaving 19 bases between the germline ends. CDR1 and CDR2 (germline): SGDLS, YYNGEE. This CDR3 region has 19 residues. The CDR3 nucleotides read TGTGCCAGCAGCGTAGCTTGGGGGCCTACTACCCCCTCCTACAATGAGCAGTTCTTC. Translated, it gives CASSVAWGPTTPSYNEQFF.

V and J are TRBV27 and TRBJ1-2; D may be TRBD1 (6 bases). V was clipped by 4 bases and J by 8 bases, with 17 bases between them. The V gene's germline CDR1 is MNHEY and CDR2 SMNVEV (reference sequence). This CDR3 has 14 residues. The CDR3 bases are TGTGCCAGCAGTTCGACGAGGGGGTTGGAGGGCTACACCTTC. As protein: CASSSTRGLEGYTF.